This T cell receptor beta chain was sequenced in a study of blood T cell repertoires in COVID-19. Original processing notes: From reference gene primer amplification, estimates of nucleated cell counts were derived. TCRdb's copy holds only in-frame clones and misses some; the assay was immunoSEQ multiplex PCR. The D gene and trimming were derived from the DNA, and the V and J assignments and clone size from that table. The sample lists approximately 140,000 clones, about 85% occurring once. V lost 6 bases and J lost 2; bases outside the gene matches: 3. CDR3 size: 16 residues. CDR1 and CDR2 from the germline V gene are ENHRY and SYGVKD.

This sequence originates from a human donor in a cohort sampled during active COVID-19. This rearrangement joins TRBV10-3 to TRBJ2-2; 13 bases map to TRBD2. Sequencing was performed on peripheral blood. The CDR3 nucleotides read TGTGCCATCAGGGGGACTAGCGGGGACAACACCGGGGAGCTGTTTTTT. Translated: CAIRGTSGDNTGELFF.